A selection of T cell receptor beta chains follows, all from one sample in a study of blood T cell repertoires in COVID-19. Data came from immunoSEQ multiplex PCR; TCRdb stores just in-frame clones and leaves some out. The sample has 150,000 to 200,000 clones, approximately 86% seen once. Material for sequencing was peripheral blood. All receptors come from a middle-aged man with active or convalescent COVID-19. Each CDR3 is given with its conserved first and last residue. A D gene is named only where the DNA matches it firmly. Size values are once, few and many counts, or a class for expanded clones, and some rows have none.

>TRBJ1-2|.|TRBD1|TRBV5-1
TGCGCCAGCAGCATTGACAGGGCGGACTATGGCTACACCTTC
CASSIDRADYGYTF
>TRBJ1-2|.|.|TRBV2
TGTGCCAGCAGTGAAAGGAGGGACGGCGGCTACACCTTC
CASSERRDGGYTF
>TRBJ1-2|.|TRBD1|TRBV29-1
TGCAGTATGACAGGGTACTATGGCTACACCTTC
CSMTGYYGYTF
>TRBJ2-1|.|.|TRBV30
TGTGCCTGGAATAACTTAGCGGTCCACAATGAGCAGTTCTTC
CAWNNLAVHNEQFF
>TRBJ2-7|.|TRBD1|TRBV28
TGTGCCAGCAGTTACCCGGACAGGGGGCCGGGTGAGCAGTACTTC
CASSYPDRGPGEQYF
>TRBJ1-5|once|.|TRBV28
TGTGCCAGCAGCCCGCACACAGGGTTGAATCAGCCCCAGCATTTT
CASSPHTGLNQPQHF
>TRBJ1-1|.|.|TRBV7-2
TGTGCCAGCAGCTTACAGGGGAGGAACACTGAAGCTTTCTTT
CASSLQGRNTEAFF
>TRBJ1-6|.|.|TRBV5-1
TGCGCCAGCAGCTTAGGGGAGGCTAATTCACCCCTCCACTTT
CASSLGEANSPLHF
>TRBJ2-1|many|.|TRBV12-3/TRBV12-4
TGTGCCAGCAGTTCTTCTTCGAATGAGCAGTTCTTC
CASSSSSNEQFF
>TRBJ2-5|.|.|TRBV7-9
TGTGCCAGCAGCCTCCGGGACTACCAAGAGACCCAGTACTTC
CASSLRDYQETQYF
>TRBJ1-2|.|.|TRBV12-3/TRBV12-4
TGTGCCAGCAGTTTAAATCAGGGCTATGGCTACACCTTC
CASSLNQGYGYTF
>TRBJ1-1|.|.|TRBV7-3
TGTGCCAGCAGCGCTCAGGGAAACACTGAAGCTTTCTTT
CASSAQGNTEAFF
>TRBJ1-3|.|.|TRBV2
TGTGCCAGCAGTCCAGGGAACGGAAACACCATATATTTT
CASSPGNGNTIYF
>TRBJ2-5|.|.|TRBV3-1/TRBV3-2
TGTGCCAGCAGCCAAGGACTGCTTGGGGAGACCCAGTACTTC
CASSQGLLGETQYF
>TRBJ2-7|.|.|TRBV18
TGTGCCAGCTCACCCCCATACGAGCAGTACTTC
CASSPPYEQYF
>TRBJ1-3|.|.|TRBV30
TGTGCCTGGAGTATACAGGGTAGAAACACCATATATTTT
CAWSIQGRNTIYF